One T cell receptor beta chain is described in this entry. Per the study methods: Using reference gene primer amplification, nucleated cell counts were estimated. Libraries were prepared by immunoSEQ multiplex PCR; TCRdb keeps only in-frame clonotypes and omits some of them. From that table come the V and J calls and clone size; the DNA was used to work out D and trimming. The sample records about 340,000 clones, 92% being singletons. This CDR3 spans 14 amino acids. CDR1 is SGHTA, CDR2 FQGTGA, per germline. V was clipped by 5 bases and J by 4 bases, with 11 bases between them. All enrollees were about 18 to 95 years old and from some 24 US areas. The study assigned cohorts using participant-reported clinical history. This sample is drawn from a study of blood T cell repertoires in COVID-19. Study-wide background: Specimens from acute and convalescent COVID-19 originated in the United States, Italy and Spain.

Sequenced input: PBMCs or T cells enriched from blood (not recorded which). The chain has TRBV7-3 and TRBJ2-2, with D perhaps TRBD1 (5 bases). The origin of this receptor is a woman aged 25 to 39 who had recovered from COVID-19. The CDR3 sequence is CASSPPGFTGELFF. In DNA form, the CDR3 reads TGTGCCAGCAGCCCCCCAGGGTTCACCGGGGAGCTGTTTTTT.